Listed below are T cell receptor beta chains from one sample, sequenced in a study of CD8 T cells in Susac syndrome. TCRdb recomputed calls from the immunoSEQ multiplex PCR reads with MiXCR, one row per CDR3 protein. This table has some 240,000 distinct CDR3 sequences, almost 97% appearing once. The sample taken for sequencing was CD4+ T cells from PBMCs. These receptors were obtained from a human donor with Susac syndrome. The CDR3 runs from the conserved cysteine through the conserved F or W. Each record gives: V gene, J gene, CDR3 protein.

v_call: TRBV20-1
j_call: TRBJ1-1
cdr3_aa: CSAARWDRGWYTEAFF

v_call: TRBV30
j_call: TRBJ2-7
cdr3_aa: CAWSEGEGAAQYF

v_call: TRBV29-1
j_call: TRBJ2-5
cdr3_aa: CSVVGTGETQYF

v_call: TRBV6-1
j_call: TRBJ1-5
cdr3_aa: CASSEARQGSQPQHF

v_call: TRBV7-7
j_call: TRBJ2-5
cdr3_aa: CASSSARPGMKGQETQYF

v_call: TRBV24-1
j_call: TRBJ1-2
cdr3_aa: CATSPGQGAFGVAYTF

v_call: TRBV12-3/TRBV12-4
j_call: TRBJ1-5
cdr3_aa: CASSLTGDSSHQHF

v_call: TRBV30
j_call: TRBJ2-7
cdr3_aa: CAWSEGSGWIYEQYF

v_call: TRBV20-1
j_call: TRBJ2-5
cdr3_aa: CSARDGRLVMTQYF

v_call: TRBV27
j_call: TRBJ1-4
cdr3_aa: CASTVQKLNEKLFF

v_call: TRBV2
j_call: TRBJ2-3
cdr3_aa: CASSLAGVIDTQYF

v_call: TRBV14
j_call: TRBJ2-5
cdr3_aa: CASSQVGGWETQYF

v_call: TRBV19
j_call: TRBJ1-2
cdr3_aa: CASSTGTILNYGYTF

v_call: TRBV9
j_call: TRBJ1-3
cdr3_aa: CASSPRRGASATIYF

v_call: TRBV7-9
j_call: TRBJ2-2
cdr3_aa: CASRGSSNTGELFF

v_call: TRBV12-3/TRBV12-4
j_call: TRBJ2-7
cdr3_aa: CASSSTSPTAEQYF

v_call: TRBV28
j_call: TRBJ1-3
cdr3_aa: CASSLPAGTAGNTIYF